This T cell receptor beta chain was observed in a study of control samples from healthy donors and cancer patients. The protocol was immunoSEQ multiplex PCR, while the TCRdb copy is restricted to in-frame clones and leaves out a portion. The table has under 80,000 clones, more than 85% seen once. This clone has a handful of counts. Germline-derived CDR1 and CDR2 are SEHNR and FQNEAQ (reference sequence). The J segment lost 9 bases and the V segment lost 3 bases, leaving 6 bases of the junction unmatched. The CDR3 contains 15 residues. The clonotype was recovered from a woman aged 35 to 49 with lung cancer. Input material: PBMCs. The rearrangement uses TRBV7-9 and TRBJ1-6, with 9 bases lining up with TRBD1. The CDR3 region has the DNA TGTGCCAGCAGCTTTACAGGGGGCGAAGGTTCACCCCTCCACTTT. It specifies CASSFTGGEGSPLHF. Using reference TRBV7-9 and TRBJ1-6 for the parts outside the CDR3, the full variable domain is DTGVSQNPRHKITKRGQNVTFRCDPISEHNRLYWYRQTLGQGPEFLTYFQNEAQLEKSRLLSDRFSAERPKGSFSTLEIQRTEQGDSAMYLCASSFTGGEGSPLHFGNGTRLTVT.